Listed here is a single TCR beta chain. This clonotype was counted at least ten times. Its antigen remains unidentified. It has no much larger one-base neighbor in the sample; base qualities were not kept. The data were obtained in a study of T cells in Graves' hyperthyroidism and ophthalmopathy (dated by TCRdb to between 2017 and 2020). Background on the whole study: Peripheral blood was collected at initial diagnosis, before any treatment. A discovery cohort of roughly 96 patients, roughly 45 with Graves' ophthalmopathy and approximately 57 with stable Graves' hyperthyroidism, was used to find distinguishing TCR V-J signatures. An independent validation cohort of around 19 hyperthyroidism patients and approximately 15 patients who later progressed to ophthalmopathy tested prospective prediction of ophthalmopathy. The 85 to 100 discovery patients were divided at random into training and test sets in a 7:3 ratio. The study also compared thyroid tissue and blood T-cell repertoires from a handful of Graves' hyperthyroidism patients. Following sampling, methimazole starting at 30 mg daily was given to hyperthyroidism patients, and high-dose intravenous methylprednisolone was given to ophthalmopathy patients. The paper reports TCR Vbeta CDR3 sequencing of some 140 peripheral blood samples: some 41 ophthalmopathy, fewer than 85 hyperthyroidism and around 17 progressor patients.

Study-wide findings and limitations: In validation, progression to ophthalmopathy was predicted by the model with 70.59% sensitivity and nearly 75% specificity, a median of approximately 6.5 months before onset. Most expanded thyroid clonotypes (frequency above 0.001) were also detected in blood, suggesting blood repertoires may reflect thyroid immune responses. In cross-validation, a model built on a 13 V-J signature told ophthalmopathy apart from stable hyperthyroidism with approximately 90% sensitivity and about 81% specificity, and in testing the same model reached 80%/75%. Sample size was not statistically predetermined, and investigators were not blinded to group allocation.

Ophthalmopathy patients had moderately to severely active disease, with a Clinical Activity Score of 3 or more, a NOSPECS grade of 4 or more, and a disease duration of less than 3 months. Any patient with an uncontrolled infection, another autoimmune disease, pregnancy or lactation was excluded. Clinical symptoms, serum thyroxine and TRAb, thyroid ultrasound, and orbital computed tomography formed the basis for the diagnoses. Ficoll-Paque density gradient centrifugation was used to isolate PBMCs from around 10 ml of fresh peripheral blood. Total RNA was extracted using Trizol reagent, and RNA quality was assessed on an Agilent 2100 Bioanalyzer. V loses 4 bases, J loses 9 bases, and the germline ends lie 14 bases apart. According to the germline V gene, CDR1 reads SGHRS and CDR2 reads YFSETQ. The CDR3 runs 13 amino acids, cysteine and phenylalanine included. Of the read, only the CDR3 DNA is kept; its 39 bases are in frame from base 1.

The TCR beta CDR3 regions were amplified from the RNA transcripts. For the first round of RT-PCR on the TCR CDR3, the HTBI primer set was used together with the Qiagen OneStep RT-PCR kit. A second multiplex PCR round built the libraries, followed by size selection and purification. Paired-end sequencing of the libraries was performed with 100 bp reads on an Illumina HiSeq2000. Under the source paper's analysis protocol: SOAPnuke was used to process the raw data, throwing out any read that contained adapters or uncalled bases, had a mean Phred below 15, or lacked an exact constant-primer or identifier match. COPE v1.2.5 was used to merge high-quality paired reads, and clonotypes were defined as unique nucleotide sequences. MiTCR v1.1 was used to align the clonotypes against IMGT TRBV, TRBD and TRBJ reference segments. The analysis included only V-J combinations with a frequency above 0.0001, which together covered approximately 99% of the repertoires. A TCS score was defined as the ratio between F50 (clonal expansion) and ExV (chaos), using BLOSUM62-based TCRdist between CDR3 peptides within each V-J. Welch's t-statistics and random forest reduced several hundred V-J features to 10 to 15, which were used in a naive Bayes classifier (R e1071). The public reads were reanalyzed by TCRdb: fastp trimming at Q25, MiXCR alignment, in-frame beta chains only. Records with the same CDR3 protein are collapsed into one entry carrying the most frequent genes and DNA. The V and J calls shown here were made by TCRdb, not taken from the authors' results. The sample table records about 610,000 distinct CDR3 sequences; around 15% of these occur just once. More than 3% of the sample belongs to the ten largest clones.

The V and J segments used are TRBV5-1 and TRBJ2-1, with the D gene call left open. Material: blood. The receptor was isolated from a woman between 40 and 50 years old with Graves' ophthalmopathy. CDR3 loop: CASSLGPSGEQFF. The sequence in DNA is TGCGCCAGCAGCCTCGGGCCTTCCGGTGAGCAGTTCTTC. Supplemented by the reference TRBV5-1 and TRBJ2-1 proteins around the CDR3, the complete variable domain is KAGVTQTPRYLIKTRGQQVTLSCSPISGHRSVSWYQQTPGQGLQFLFEYFSETQRNKGNFPGRFSGRQFSNSRSEMNVSTLELGDSALYLCASSLGPSGEQFFGPGTRLTVL.